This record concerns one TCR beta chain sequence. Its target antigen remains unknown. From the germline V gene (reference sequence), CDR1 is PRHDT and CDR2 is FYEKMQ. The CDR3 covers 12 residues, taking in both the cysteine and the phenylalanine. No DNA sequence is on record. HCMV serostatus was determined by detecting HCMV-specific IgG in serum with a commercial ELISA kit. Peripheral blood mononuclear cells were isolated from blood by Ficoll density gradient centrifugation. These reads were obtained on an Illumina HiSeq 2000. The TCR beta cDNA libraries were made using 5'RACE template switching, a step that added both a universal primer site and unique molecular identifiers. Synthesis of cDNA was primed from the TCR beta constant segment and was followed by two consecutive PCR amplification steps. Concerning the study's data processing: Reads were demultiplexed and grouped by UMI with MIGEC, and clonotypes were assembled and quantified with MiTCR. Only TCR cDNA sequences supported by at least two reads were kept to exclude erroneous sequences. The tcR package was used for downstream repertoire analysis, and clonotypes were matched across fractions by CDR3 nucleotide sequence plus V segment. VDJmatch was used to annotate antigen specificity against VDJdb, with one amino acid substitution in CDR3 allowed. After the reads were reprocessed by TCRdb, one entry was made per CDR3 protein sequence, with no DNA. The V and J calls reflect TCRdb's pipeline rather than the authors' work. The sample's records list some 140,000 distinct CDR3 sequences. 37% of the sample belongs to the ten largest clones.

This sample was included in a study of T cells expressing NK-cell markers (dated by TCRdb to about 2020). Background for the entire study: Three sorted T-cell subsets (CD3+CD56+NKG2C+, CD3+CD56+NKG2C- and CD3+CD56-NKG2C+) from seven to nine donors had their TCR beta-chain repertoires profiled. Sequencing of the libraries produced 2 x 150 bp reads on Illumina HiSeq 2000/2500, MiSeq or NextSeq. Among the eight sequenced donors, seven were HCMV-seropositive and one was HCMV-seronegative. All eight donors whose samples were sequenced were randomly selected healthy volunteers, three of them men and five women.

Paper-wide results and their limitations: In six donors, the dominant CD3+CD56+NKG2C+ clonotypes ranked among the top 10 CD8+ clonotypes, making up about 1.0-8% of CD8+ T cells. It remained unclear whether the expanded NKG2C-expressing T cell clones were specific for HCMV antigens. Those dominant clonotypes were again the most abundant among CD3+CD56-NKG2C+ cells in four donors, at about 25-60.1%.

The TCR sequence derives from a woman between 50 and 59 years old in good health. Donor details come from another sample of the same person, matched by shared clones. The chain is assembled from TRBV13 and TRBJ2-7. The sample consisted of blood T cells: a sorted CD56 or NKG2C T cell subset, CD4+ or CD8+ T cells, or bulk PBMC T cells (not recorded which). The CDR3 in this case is CASSGLSYEQYF.